The next 2 T cell receptor beta chains were all read from a single sample in a study of Ad26.COV2.S vaccination and SARS-CoV-2 variants (dated by TCRdb to the early 2020s). The protocol used for the library was the immunoSEQ multiplex PCR assay. The clones in this table, taken by TCRdb from immuneACCESS, are in-frame only. Not every clone is retained; where verified, under half of the shortfall comes from an unresolved V gene, and the cause of the rest is unknown. A total of hundreds of thousands of clones appear in this sample, 70% to 90% of them only once. Together, the top ten hold roughly 1.5% of the sample. Per the publication, the treatment or condition label means: over 15 received Ad26.COV2.S at low or high dose, single or two shots; roughly five received placebo; per-sample allocation not given. For vaccine and placebo recipients, repertoires were sequenced using samples collected on day 63 after the first injection.

The specimen comprised peripheral blood, sampled in a trial of Ad26.COV2.S vaccine versus placebo. These receptors all come from a person aged 18-65 years who received the Ad26.COV2.S COVID-19 vaccine or a placebo.

The V call is TRBV7-9, the J call TRBJ2-1; TRBD1 matches at 8 bases. This CDR3 is built from 15 residues. Per the germline V gene, CDR1 is SEHNR and CDR2 is FQNEAQ (reference sequence). J gave up 2 bases and V 2 bases, and 2 bases lay outside the gene matches. CDR3 protein: CASSLLQGAYNEQFF. The CDR3 nucleotides read TGTGCCAGCAGCTTATTACAGGGGGCCTACAATGAGCAGTTCTTC.

The chain couples TRBV18 to TRBJ1-3; 8 nucleotides align to TRBD1. This CDR3 is 14 amino acids long. The germline V gene has CDR1 KGHSH and CDR2 LQKENI. Trimming removed 3 bases from V and 4 bases from J; junction bases left unmatched: 2. The CDR3 reads CASSPRTGGNTIYF. The CDR3 DNA is TGTGCCAGCTCACCGCGGACAGGGGGAAACACCATATATTTT.